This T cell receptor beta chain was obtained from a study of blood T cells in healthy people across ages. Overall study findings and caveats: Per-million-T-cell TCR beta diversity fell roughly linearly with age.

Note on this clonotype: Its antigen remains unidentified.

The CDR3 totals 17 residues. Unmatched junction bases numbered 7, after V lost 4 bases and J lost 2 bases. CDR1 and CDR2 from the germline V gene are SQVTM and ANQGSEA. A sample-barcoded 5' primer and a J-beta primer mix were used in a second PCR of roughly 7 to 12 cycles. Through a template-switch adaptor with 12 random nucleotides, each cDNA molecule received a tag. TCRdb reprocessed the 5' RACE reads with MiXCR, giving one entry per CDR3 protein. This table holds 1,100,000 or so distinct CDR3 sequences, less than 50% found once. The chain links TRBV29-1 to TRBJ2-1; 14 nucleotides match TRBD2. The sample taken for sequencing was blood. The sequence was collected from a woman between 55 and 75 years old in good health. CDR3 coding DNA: TGCAGCGTTGGCGGGACTAGCGGGAGTTTGACCTACAATGAGCAGTTCTTC. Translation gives CSVGGTSGSLTYNEQFF.